This T cell receptor (beta chain) was identified in a study of PD-1 blockade in mismatch repair-deficient tumors. Overall study findings and caveats: Rapid post-treatment expansion, then contraction, generally preceding radiologic response, marked tumor-resident clones.

This table comes from immunoSEQ multiplex PCR, and its TCRdb copy is limited to in-frame clones, with some not included. Of tens of thousands of clones listed, 70% to 90% are singletons. Details on this clone: What it recognizes is unknown.

PCR or immunohistochemistry showed mismatch repair deficiency in every enrolled patient. In germline, CDR1 is MNHEY, CDR2 SMNVEV (reference sequence). Trimming shortened V by 7 bases and J by 1 base, and 13 bases separated the two germline ends. This CDR3 has 14 amino acids. The rearrangement joins TRBV27 to TRBJ1-1; no firm D call. The sequenced sample was peripheral blood, obtained 52 weeks after starting pembrolizumab. The source is an adult with mismatch repair-deficient cancer. The CDR3 here is CASTPGGRNTEAFF. CDR3 DNA: TGTGCCAGCACCCCGGGAGGAAGGAACACTGAAGCTTTCTTT.